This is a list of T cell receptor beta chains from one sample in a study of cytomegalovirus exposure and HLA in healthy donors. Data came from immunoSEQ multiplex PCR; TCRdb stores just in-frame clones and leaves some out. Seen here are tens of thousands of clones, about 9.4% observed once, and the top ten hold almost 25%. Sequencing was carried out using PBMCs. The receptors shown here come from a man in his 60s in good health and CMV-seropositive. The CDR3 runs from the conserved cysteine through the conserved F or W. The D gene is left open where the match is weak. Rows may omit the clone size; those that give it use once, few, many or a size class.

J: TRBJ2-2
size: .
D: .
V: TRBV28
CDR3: CASAGGTNTGELFF
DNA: TGTGCCAGCGCTGGGGGGACGAACACCGGGGAGCTGTTTTTT

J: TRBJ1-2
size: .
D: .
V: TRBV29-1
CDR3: CSVEDSYLRGYTF
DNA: TGCAGCGTTGAGGACTCGTACCTGAGGGGCTACACCTTC

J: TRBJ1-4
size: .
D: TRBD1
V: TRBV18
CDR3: CASSPQTGAGEKLFF
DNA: TGTGCCAGCTCACCACAGACAGGGGCCGGGGAAAAACTGTTTTTT

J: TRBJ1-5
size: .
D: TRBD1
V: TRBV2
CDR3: CASSQGAISNQPQHF
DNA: TGTGCCAGCAGTCAGGGGGCTATAAGCAATCAGCCCCAGCATTTT

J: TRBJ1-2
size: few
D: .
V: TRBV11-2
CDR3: CASTPGPMGGSYGYTF
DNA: TGTGCCAGCACCCCTGGTCCCATGGGGGGGAGTTATGGCTACACCTTC

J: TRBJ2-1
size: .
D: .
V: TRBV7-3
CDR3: CASSFLPGKEQFF
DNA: TGTGCCAGCAGCTTCCTCCCCGGGAAGGAGCAGTTCTTC

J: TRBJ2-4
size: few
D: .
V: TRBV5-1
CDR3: CASSLKQGSHAKNIQYF
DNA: TGCGCCAGCAGCCTAAAACAGGGAAGCCATGCCAAAAACATTCAGTACTTC

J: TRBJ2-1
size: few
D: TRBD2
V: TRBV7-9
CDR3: CASRPSGTRDEQFF
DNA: TGTGCCAGCAGGCCATCTGGGACTAGAGATGAGCAGTTCTTC

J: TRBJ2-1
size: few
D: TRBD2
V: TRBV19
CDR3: CASSRDPNGGAYNEQFF
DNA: TGTGCCAGTAGTCGTGACCCCAACGGGGGGGCCTACAATGAGCAGTTCTTC

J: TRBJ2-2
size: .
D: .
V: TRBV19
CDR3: CASSMGDWNTGELFF
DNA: TGTGCCAGTAGTATGGGAGACTGGAACACCGGGGAGCTGTTTTTT

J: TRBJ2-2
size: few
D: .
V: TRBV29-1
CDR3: CSVEFPNTGELFF
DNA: TGCAGCGTTGAATTCCCAAACACCGGGGAGCTGTTTTTT

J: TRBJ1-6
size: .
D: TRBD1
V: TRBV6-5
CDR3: CASSSDRDRGVSPLHF
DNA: TGTGCCAGCAGTTCTGACCGGGACAGGGGGGTCTCACCCCTCCACTTT

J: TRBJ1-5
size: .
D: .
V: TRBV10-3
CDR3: CAISESGDGVESQPQHF
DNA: TGTGCCATCAGTGAGTCTGGAGACGGGGTCGAGAGTCAGCCCCAGCATTTT

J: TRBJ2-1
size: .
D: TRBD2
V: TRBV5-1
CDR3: CASSTTSGGYNEQFF
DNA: TGCGCCAGCAGCACGACTAGCGGGGGGTACAATGAGCAGTTCTTC

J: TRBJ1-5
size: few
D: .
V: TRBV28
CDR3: CASSRQAPNQPQHF
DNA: TGTGCCAGCAGCCGCCAGGCGCCCAATCAGCCCCAGCATTTT

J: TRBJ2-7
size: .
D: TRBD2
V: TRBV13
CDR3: CASSPGTSGRFSYEQYF
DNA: TGTGCCAGCAGCCCCGGGACTAGCGGGCGTTTTTCCTACGAGCAGTACTTC

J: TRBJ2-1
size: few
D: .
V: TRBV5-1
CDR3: CASSLAVSDEQFF
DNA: TGCGCCAGCAGCTTGGCAGTTAGCGATGAGCAGTTCTTC

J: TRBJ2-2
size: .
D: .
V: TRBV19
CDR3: CASSLNTGELFF
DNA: TGTGCCAGTAGCTTAAACACCGGGGAGCTGTTTTTT

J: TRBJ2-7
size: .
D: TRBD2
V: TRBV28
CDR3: CASSLGGGVTEQYF
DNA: TGTGCCAGCAGTTTAGGGGGGGGTGTGACAGAGCAGTACTTC

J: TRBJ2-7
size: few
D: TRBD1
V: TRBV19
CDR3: CASSMGQGHEQYF
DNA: TGTGCCAGTAGTATGGGACAGGGCCATGAGCAGTACTTC

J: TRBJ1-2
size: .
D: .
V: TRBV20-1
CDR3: CSAQAYGYTF
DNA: TGCAGTGCCCAGGCCTATGGCTACACCTTC

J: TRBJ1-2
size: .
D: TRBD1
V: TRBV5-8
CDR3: CASSFPGGLTRLSGYTF
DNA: TGTGCCAGCAGCTTCCCAGGGGGCCTCACCCGGCTATCAGGCTACACCTTC

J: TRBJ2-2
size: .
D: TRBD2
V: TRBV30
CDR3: CAWSGLAGVLTGELFF
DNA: TGTGCCTGGAGCGGGCTAGCGGGGGTACTCACCGGGGAGCTGTTTTTT

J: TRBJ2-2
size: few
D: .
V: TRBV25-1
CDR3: CASSEQGFTGELFF
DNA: TGTGCCAGCAGTGAACAGGGTTTCACCGGGGAGCTGTTTTTT

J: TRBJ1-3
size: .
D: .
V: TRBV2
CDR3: CASSGGRISGNTIYF
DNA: TGTGCCAGCAGTGGAGGTAGGATCTCTGGAAACACCATATATTTT

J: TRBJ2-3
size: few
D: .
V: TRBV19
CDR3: CASSIGDLDTQYF
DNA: TGTGCCAGTAGTATCGGGGACTTAGATACGCAGTATTTT

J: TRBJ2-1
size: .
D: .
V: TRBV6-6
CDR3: CASSEEAPSYNEQFF
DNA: TGTGCCAGCAGCGAGGAGGCGCCCTCCTACAATGAGCAGTTCTTC

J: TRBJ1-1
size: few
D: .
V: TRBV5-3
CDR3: CASSYEGGSRTEAFF
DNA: TGTGCCAGCAGCTATGAGGGGGGGTCGAGAACTGAAGCTTTCTTT

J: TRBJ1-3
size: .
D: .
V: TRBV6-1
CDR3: CASSERGHRLTGNTIYF
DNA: TGTGCCAGCAGTGAACGAGGGCATCGGCTAACTGGAAACACCATATATTTT

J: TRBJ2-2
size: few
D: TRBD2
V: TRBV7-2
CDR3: CASRYSGGSGELFF
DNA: TGTGCCAGCAGATATAGCGGGGGGTCCGGGGAGCTGTTTTTT

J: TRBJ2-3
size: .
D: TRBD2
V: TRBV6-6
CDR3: CASSPTSGGDTQYF
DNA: TGTGCCAGCAGCCCTACTAGCGGGGGGGATACGCAGTATTTT

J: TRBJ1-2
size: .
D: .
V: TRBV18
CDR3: CASSPETVVYGYTF
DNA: TGTGCCAGCTCACCGGAGACAGTCGTCTATGGCTACACCTTC

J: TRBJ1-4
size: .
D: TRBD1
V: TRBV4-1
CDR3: CASSQNRGWEKLFF
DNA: TGCGCCAGCAGCCAGAACAGGGGTTGGGAAAAACTGTTTTTT

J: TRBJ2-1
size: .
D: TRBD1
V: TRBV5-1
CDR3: CASSFTGENEQFF
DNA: TGCGCCAGCAGCTTCACAGGGGAGAATGAGCAGTTCTTC

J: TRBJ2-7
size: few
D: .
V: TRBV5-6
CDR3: CASSLFAGKWDEQYF
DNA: TGTGCCAGCAGCTTGTTTGCGGGGAAGTGGGACGAGCAGTACTTC

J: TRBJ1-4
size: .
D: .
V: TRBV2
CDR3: CASLPGGSTVLFF
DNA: TGTGCCAGCCTACCGGGGGGATCCACCGTCCTGTTTTTT

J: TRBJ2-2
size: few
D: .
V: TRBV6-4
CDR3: CASSETAGELFF
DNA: TGTGCCAGCAGTGAAACTGCCGGGGAGCTGTTTTTT

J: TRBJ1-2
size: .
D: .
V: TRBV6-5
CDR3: CASSPPTQRGYGYTF
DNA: TGTGCCAGCAGCCCCCCCACACAGCGGGGCTATGGCTACACCTTC

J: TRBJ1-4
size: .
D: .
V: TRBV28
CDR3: CASREGRSNEKLFF
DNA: TGTGCCAGCAGGGAGGGGAGGTCTAATGAAAAACTGTTTTTT

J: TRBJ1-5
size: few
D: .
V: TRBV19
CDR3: CASTPGVGNQPQHF
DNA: TGTGCCAGTACCCCCGGGGTCGGGAATCAGCCCCAGCATTTT

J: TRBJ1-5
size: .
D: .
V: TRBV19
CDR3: CASSRPGAVGQPQHF
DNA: TGTGCCAGTAGTCGGCCAGGGGCCGTGGGTCAGCCCCAGCATTTT

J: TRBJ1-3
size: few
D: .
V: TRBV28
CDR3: CASSLGLRSGNTIYF
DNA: TGTGCCAGCAGTTTAGGGCTTCGCTCTGGAAACACCATATATTTT

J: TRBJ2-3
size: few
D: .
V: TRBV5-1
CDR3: CASSPTLTDTQYF
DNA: TGCGCCAGCAGCCCGACTCTCACAGATACGCAGTATTTT

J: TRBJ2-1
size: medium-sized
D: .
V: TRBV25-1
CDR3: CASSQDSIYNEQFF
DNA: TGTGCCAGCAGCCAAGACTCCATCTACAATGAGCAGTTCTTC

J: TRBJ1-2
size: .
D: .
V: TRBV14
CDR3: CASSQDRGYGYTF
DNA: TGTGCCAGCAGCCAAGACAGGGGCTATGGCTACACCTTC

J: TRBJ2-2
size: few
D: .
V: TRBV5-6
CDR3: CASSPPTELNTGELFF
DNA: TGTGCCAGCAGCCCCCCGACAGAGCTGAACACCGGGGAGCTGTTTTTT

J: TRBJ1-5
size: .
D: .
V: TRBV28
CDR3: CASSTSGGGGGQPQHF
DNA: TGTGCCAGCAGTACTAGCGGGGGGGGCGGGGGTCAGCCCCAGCATTTT

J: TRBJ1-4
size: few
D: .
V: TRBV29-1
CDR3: CSVGSGAPYEKLFF
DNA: TGCAGCGTTGGGAGCGGGGCCCCCTATGAAAAACTGTTTTTT

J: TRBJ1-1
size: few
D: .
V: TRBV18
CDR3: CASSPYSSLGLSTEAFF
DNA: TGTGCCAGCTCACCCTATTCCTCTCTGGGGCTTAGCACTGAAGCTTTCTTT

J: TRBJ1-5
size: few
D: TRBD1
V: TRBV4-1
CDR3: CASSQLQGSLGPQHF
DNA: TGCGCCAGCAGCCAACTACAGGGGTCGCTTGGGCCCCAGCATTTT

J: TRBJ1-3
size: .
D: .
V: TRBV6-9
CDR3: CASSSQDSYSGNTIYF
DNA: TGTGCCAGCAGTTCCCAAGACAGCTACTCTGGAAACACCATATATTTT

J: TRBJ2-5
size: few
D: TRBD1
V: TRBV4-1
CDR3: CASSQVQGVETQYF
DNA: TGCGCCAGCAGCCAAGTGCAGGGGGTGGAGACCCAGTACTTC

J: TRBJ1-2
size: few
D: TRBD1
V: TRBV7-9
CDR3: CASVMTGLNYGYTF
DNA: TGTGCCAGCGTCATGACAGGGCTTAACTATGGCTACACCTTC

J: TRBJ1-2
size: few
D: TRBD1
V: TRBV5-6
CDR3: CASSWQTGGYGYTF
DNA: TGTGCCAGCAGCTGGCAGACAGGGGGCTATGGCTACACCTTC

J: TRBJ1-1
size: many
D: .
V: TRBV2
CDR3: CASKETTEAFF
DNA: TGTGCCAGCAAAGAGACGACAGAAGCTTTCTTT

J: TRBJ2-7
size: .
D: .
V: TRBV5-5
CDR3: CASSFDWSYEQYF
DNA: TGTGCCAGCAGCTTTGACTGGTCCTACGAGCAGTACTTC

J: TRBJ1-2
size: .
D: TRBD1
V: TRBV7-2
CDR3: CASSPGTGAYGYTF
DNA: TGTGCCAGCAGCCCCGGGACAGGGGCCTATGGCTACACCTTC